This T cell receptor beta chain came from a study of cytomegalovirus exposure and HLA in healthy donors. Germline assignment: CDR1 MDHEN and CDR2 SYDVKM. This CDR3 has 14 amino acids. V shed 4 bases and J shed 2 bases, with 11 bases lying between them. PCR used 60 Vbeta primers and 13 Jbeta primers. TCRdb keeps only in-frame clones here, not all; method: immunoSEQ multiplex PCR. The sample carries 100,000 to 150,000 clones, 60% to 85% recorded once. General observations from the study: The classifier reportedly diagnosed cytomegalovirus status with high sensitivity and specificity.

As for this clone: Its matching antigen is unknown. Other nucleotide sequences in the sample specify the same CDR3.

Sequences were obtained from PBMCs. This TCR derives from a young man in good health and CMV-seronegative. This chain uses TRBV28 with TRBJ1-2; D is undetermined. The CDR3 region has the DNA TGTGCCAGCAGTTCACCTTCGGGGAACTATGGCTACACCTTC. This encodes CASSSPSGNYGYTF.